A single sample gave rise to the 4 T cell receptor beta chains below, sequenced in a study of PD-1 blockade in classical Hodgkin lymphoma. Each patient relapsed following autologous stem cell transplantation, and prior brentuximab vedotin exposure differed. This table comes from immunoSEQ multiplex PCR, and its TCRdb copy is limited to in-frame clones, with some not included. The sample consists of more than 45,000 clones, around 93% of them appearing once. The source material was peripheral blood mononuclear cells (PBMCs), sampled before the second cycle of nivolumab. The origin of the receptors is a human donor with classical Hodgkin lymphoma.

The chain employs TRBV27 and TRBJ2-1; D may be TRBD1 (6 bases). Germline lookup yields CDR1 MNHEY and CDR2 SMNVEV (reference sequence). V was cut by 5 bases and J by 6 bases, with 11 bases left in between. This CDR3 contains 13 residues. DNA for the CDR3: TGTGCCAGCAGTCCCGGACAGCCCAATGAGCAGTTCTTC. Encoded protein: CASSPGQPNEQFF.

Turning to this clone: This sample includes further DNA sequences coding for the same CDR3. This chain links TRBV29-1 with TRBJ2-7; maybe TRBD1 (5 bases). The CDR3 is made up of 16 amino acids. V lost 5 bases to trimming and J lost 2 bases, with 22 bases between them. CDR1 is SQVTM, CDR2 ANQGSEA, per germline. The chain's CDR3 is CSVRQPLGQGAYEQYF. The DNA of the CDR3 is TGCAGCGTTCGACAACCGCTGGGTCAGGGCGCCTACGAGCAGTACTTC.

This clone was recorded a few times. The chain has TRBV6-5 and TRBJ2-7; 11 positions match TRBD1. V shed 2 bases and J 7 bases; nucleotides not matched to a gene: 10. Germline V gene lookup returns CDR1 MNHEY and CDR2 SVGAGI. This CDR3 comprises 16 residues. CDR3 nucleotide sequence: TGTGCCAGCAGTTACGGCGGGACAGGGGGGGAAGGGGAGCAGTACTTC. It yields the protein CASSYGGTGGEGEQYF.

This clone was found a few times. V and J are TRBV4-1 and TRBJ1-1; no firm D call. CDR1 and CDR2 (germline): MGHRA, YSYEKL. Trimming shortened V by 0 bases and J by 9 bases, and 8 bases separated the two germline ends. CDR3 length: 12 residues. In DNA, the CDR3 is TGCGCCAGCAGCCAAGATTTGGGGAAAGCTTTCTTT. Amino acids: CASSQDLGKAFF.